A single T cell receptor beta chain is shown here with its context. Its cognate antigen has yet to be identified. No much larger clonotype is one base removed from it; base qualities were not supplied. Taken from the germline V gene (reference sequence), the CDR1 and CDR2 loops are SEHNR and FQNEAQ. The CDR3, from cysteine to phenylalanine, totals 13 residues. Only CDR3 DNA is held: 39 bases, read in frame from base 1. The V and J ends are trimmed by 1 base and 1 base, leaving 4 bases between them. The record originates from a study of STAT5B mutations in CD4+ large granular lymphocyte leukemia (dated by TCRdb to the early 2020s). Context from the whole study: Among healthy controls, the CDR3 'QG' motif was associated with a particular HLA allele. TCRbeta repertoires of CD4+ T-cell large granular lymphocyte leukemia patients were compared with those of healthy blood donors. The purity of purified fractions was confirmed by flow cytometry on FACSCanto II or FACSVerse to exceed 95% among lymphocytes. The research as a whole found: TRBV06-family usage was enriched among the top patient clones (8/27) compared with healthy controls (2/35). Data were not HLA-matched; higher clonality in CD4+ versus CD8+ T-LGLL could reflect the relatively small sample size. Main leukemic clonotypes were private to each patient, although about 25% of the main leukemic clonotypes were found at low frequency in the non-leukemic repertoires of other patients. Compared with healthy CD4+ repertoires, CD4-sorted patient repertoires appeared more clonal, and this difference remained even after the putative leukemic clones were removed.

The immunoSEQ assay at survey resolution was used to sequence TCRbeta rearrangements from genomic DNA. On the authors' methods: In the TCR sequencing data, the lowest productive clonotype frequency that could be detected was 2.59 x 10-5. Analyses included only productive TCRbeta rearrangements, meaning complete and in-frame sequences. The clonality of each sample was calculated as Simpson clonality in the immunoSEQ Analyzer version 3.0. Based on frequency, clones were grouped as very rare, small, medium, large (1-20%) or hyperexpanded (>20%). Generation probabilities were estimated with OLGA 1.2.3, V-gene circos plots were made with VDJtools, specificities were searched in VDJdb, and CDR3 motifs were identified with GLIPH. TCRdb retrieved this table from immuneACCESS and kept in-frame rearrangements only. Not all clones are present; in checked studies, unresolved V genes account for under half, and no reason is known for the remainder. The D gene and trimming were derived from the DNA, and the V and J assignments and clone size from that table. For this sample there are fewer than 45,000 clones; approximately 84% appear just once. The ten top clones hold 0.3% to 0.35% of the sample.

Buffy coats from 37 blood donors, supplied by the Finnish Red Cross blood service, were used as healthy controls. All TCR-sequenced material derived from peripheral blood: patient blood samples and healthy donor buffy coats. Peripheral blood mononuclear cells were isolated by Ficoll-Hypaque gradient centrifugation. For the healthy controls, CD4+ cells were obtained from buffy coats by magnetic purification. The Gentra Puregene Cell and Tissue kit was used for genomic DNA extraction, and quantification was performed on a Qubit 2.0 fluorometer. Recombination joined TRBV7-9 with TRBJ1-1; no confident D gene assignment can be made. Sequenced material: CD4+ T cells from blood buffy coats. The TCR comes from a human donor in good health. Here the CDR3 is given as CASSLGTNTEAFF. The DNA sequence is as follows: TGTGCCAGCAGCTTAGGGACGAACACTGAAGCTTTCTTT.